The source of this T cell receptor beta chain is a study of high-grade serous ovarian cancer treatment subgroups (dated by TCRdb to 2020 to 2022). Context from the whole study: A mean of around 15,000 reads and roughly 7,000 unique TCR beta rearrangements per sample was generated by sequencing. Of the 30 patients in the cohort, 10 had no residual disease after primary surgery (R0), 10 were excellent NACT responders, and 10 were poor NACT responders. The study examined TCR beta repertoires in high-grade serous ovarian cancer patients who were grouped under a laparoscopic triage algorithm by complete gross resection or by neoadjuvant chemotherapy response. Each patient contributed one primary tumor and two metastatic tumor samples, giving around 87 samples in total. Points the paper makes about the study in general: Tumors from the same patient had repertoire similarity ranging from roughly 0.1 to 0.8, while tumors from different patients showed almost no similarity. Neoantigen level correlated positively with TCR clonal relatedness, and copy number variation and mutation load from whole-genome sequencing showed a positive trend with TCR clonal relatedness. Because bulk tumor TCR sequencing provided no spatial information, insight into HGSC tumor complexity and diversity was limited. TCR repertoire analyses were focused on CDR3, and CDR1 and CDR2 were not analyzed.

Comments on this clone: This receptor's antigen is unknown. Per-base qualities were not stored, and no clone one base away is much larger.

Tumor samples were collected prior to definitive surgery or chemotherapy. The MD Anderson Biospecimen Extraction Resource handled genomic DNA extraction, while the MD Anderson Cancer Genomics Laboratory carried out the TCR sequencing. Cut back by 4 bases and 4 bases, the V and J ends lie 11 bases apart. Counted from cysteine to phenylalanine, this CDR3 has 14 amino acids. Of the read, only the CDR3 DNA is kept; its 42 bases are in frame from base 1. Based on the germline V gene, the CDR1 and CDR2 sequences are SGHRS and YFSETQ. The roughly 100 tumor samples underwent high-throughput TCR profiling using ImmunoSEQ. In the paper's pipeline: Repertoire diversity metrics included richness (unique productive sequences), clonality, evenness and relatedness; Bhattacharyya coefficient assessed similarity between samples. A sensitivity analysis that removed TCRs with fewer than two reads produced consistent conclusions. This is the immuneACCESS table as TCRdb keeps it, with only in-frame sequences that have V and J called. A part of the clones is gone; compared with another copy, unresolved V genes explain less than half, and the rest is unexplained. That table furnishes V, J and clone size, whereas the DNA furnished D and trimming. The sample contains thousands of clones, 75% to 85% of them found a single time. In total, the top ten clones hold around 4.9% of the sample.

The chain employs TRBV5-1 and TRBJ2-2, with the D gene call left open. This TCR came from a human donor with high-grade serous ovarian cancer. The sample taken for sequencing was tumor tissue. CDR3 loop: CASSAYRSTGELFF. The DNA reads as follows: TGCGCCAGCAGCGCATACAGAAGCACCGGGGAGCTGTTTTTT. Here the CDR3 is joined to the reference TRBV5-1 and TRBJ2-2 genes, and the full variable domain is: KAGVTQTPRYLIKTRGQQVTLSCSPISGHRSVSWYQQTPGQGLQFLFEYFSETQRNKGNFPGRFSGRQFSNSRSEMNVSTLELGDSALYLCASSAYRSTGELFFGEGSRLTVL.